This T cell receptor beta chain was sequenced for a study of T cell changes during pregnancy in multiple sclerosis. Germline V gene data show CDR1 as MDHEN and CDR2 as SYDVKM. Trimming removed 5 bases at V and 1 base at J, with 13 bases between. This CDR3 is built from 15 residues. Using immunoSEQ multiplex PCR, the repertoire was profiled, and TCRdb retains in-frame clones only, with some absent. Of tens of thousands of clones in the sample, about 91% are singletons; the top ten hold about 0.42%. This clonotype originated in a female donor in good health, enrolled as a control in a pregnancy study. Material: CD4+ T cells from peripheral blood mononuclear cells, obtained in the third trimester of pregnancy. The J gene is TRBJ2-3, the V gene TRBV28; D might be TRBD1 (5 bases). The CDR3 bases are TGTGCCAGCAGTCCCTCGGGCAGGGGCACAGATACGCAGTATTTT. Protein: CASSPSGRGTDTQYF.